The clone carrying this T cell receptor (beta chain) was detected only a few times. Its specificity is not known. This specimen belongs to a study of lymphopenia after photon versus proton radiotherapy. General study points: Authors raise, but do not show, better survival with proton therapy.

Sequencing used immunoSEQ multiplex PCR; TCRdb keeps in-frame clones, though not all of them. The table includes some 41,000 clones, roughly 84% detected once. This clonotype originated in a man in his fifties or sixties with gastric cancer. The sequences come from peripheral blood, collected from a patient treated with photon-based radiotherapy.

CDR3 DNA: TGTGCCAGCAGCTTCGACGTACGCTCCTACAATGAGCAGTTCTTC. Amino acid sequence: CASSFDVRSYNEQFF. This rearrangement joins TRBV5-4 to TRBJ2-1; D gene uncertain. This CDR3 has 15 amino acids. Germline V gives CDR1 SGHNT, CDR2 YYREEE (reference sequence). Trimming took 2 bases from V and 0 from J, leaving 9 bases between them.